These T cell receptor beta chains were read from a single sample in a study of graft-versus-host responses after intestinal transplantation. Sequencing was performed with immunoSEQ multiplex PCR; in TCRdb, only in-frame clones are kept and a portion is missing. The sample contains about 90,000 clones, approximately 92% of which appear only once. The antigens for these receptors are not known. The sequencing used unstimulated CD8+ T cells sorted from spleen or lymph node cells, collected before transplant. These receptors were obtained from a human donor who was the organ donor for an intestinal transplant. Each CDR3 is given with its conserved first and last residue. D genes are given only for firm matches. Clone sizes are given selectively: once, few, many, or a class where the clone is expanded.

j_call	clone_size	v_call	d_call	cdr3_aa	cdr3_nt
TRBJ1-4	-	TRBV19	-	CASQQINEKLFF	TGTGCCAGCCAACAGATAAATGAAAAACTGTTTTTT
TRBJ2-5	-	TRBV6-1	TRBD1	CASNFPSGGEETQYF	TGTGCCAGCAATTTCCCTTCAGGGGGCGAAGAGACCCAGTACTTC
TRBJ1-1	-	TRBV15	TRBD1	CATSKDRVNTEAFF	TGTGCCACCAGCAAGGACAGGGTGAACACTGAAGCTTTCTTT
TRBJ2-3	-	TRBV27	TRBD2	CASSPSTPGGDTQYF	TGTGCCAGCAGTCCATCTACCCCGGGGGGAGATACGCAGTATTTT
TRBJ1-4	-	TRBV2	-	CASSEIGEEKLFF	TGTGCCAGCAGTGAAATCGGTGAGGAAAAACTGTTTTTT
TRBJ2-7	once	TRBV21-1	-	CASTPDRPHTYEQYF	TGTGCCAGCACCCCGGACAGGCCTCATACCTACGAGCAGTACTTC
TRBJ2-7	-	TRBV5-5	TRBD1	CASSPPRQGTYEQYF	TGTGCCAGCAGCCCGCCTAGACAGGGAACCTACGAGCAGTACTTC
TRBJ2-1	-	TRBV4-3	TRBD2	CASSQGALAGAREQFF	TGCGCCAGCAGCCAAGGTGCGCTAGCGGGGGCCCGGGAGCAGTTCTTC
TRBJ1-2	-	TRBV11-2	-	CASSLLPRDFYGYTF	TGTGCCAGCAGCTTACTTCCGCGGGATTTCTATGGCTACACCTTC
TRBJ1-5	-	TRBV7-8	TRBD1	CASSIHTQGAYQPQHF	TGTGCCAGCAGCATACATACACAGGGGGCCTATCAGCCCCAGCATTTT
TRBJ1-6	few	TRBV5-8	-	CASSLIRVNSPLHF	TGTGCCAGCAGCTTAATTCGGGTGAATTCACCCCTCCACTTT
TRBJ2-1	-	TRBV7-9	-	CASSPSSYNEQFF	TGTGCCAGCAGCCCTAGCTCCTACAATGAGCAGTTCTTC
TRBJ1-2	-	TRBV6-5	-	CASRRRTGISYGYTF	TGTGCCAGCAGGCGCCGCACAGGGATCTCCTATGGCTACACCTTC
TRBJ2-1	-	TRBV4-1	-	CASSHGERVGHEQFF	TGCGCCAGCAGCCATGGAGAGCGGGTGGGCCATGAGCAGTTCTTC
TRBJ2-5	-	TRBV27	-	CASSWLASPETQYF	TGTGCCAGCAGTTGGCTAGCCAGCCCAGAGACCCAGTACTTC
TRBJ2-1	-	TRBV11-2	-	CASSLSQGFSYNEQFF	TGTGCCAGCAGCCTCAGTCAGGGGTTCTCCTACAATGAGCAGTTCTTC
TRBJ2-7	-	TRBV5-6	-	CASSFVGGGYEQYF	TGTGCCAGCAGCTTTGTAGGAGGAGGCTACGAGCAGTACTTC
TRBJ2-7	-	TRBV4-1	TRBD1	CASSWRDRGSYEQYF	TGCGCCAGCAGCTGGAGGGACAGGGGTTCCTACGAGCAGTACTTC
TRBJ2-5	-	TRBV6-7	TRBD2	CASSYRWVAGMQGTQYF	TGTGCCAGCAGTTACAGGTGGGTAGCGGGAATGCAGGGGACCCAGTACTTC
TRBJ2-7	-	TRBV5-4	-	CASSFATGSYEQYF	TGTGCCAGCAGCTTTGCGACGGGTTCCTACGAGCAGTACTTC
TRBJ2-3	-	TRBV11-2	TRBD2	CASSLVRGRARTDTQYF	TGTGCCAGCAGCTTAGTTCGGGGGAGGGCCCGGACAGATACGCAGTATTTT
TRBJ1-3	-	TRBV4-1	-	CASTSTGTGNTIYF	TGCGCCAGCACCTCGACAGGAACTGGAAACACCATATATTTT
TRBJ1-1	-	TRBV7-9	TRBD1	CASSPPRTGLNTEAFF	TGTGCCAGCAGTCCTCCCCGGACAGGTCTGAACACTGAAGCTTTCTTT
TRBJ1-1	-	TRBV27	-	CASSDNLNTEAFF	TGTGCCAGTAGCGATAATTTGAACACTGAAGCTTTCTTT
TRBJ2-7	-	TRBV5-1	TRBD2	CASSGGGRSYEQYF	TGCGCCAGCAGCGGCGGGGGGAGATCCTACGAGCAGTACTTC
TRBJ1-3	-	TRBV7-2	-	CASSPYPGGRRNTIYF	TGTGCCAGCAGCCCATACCCCGGGGGGCGCCGAAACACCATATATTTT
TRBJ2-5	-	TRBV29-1	-	CSVERVREGETQYF	TGCAGCGTGGAAAGGGTCAGGGAAGGAGAGACCCAGTACTTC
TRBJ2-7	-	TRBV13	TRBD2	CASSLGGLAGEGEQYF	TGTGCCAGCAGCTTAGGGGGACTAGCGGGAGAGGGCGAGCAGTACTTC